Shown below are 7 T cell receptor beta chains from a single sample sequenced in a study of blood T cell repertoires in COVID-19. Assay used: immunoSEQ multiplex PCR; TCRdb lists only in-frame clones, some missing. This table holds 150,000 to 200,000 clones, 75% to 90% found once. Sequencing used PBMCs or T cells enriched from blood (not recorded which). The receptors originated from a woman aged 55-70 years who had recovered from COVID-19.

Only one count was recorded for this clone. The genes are TRBV2 and TRBJ2-7; 7 bases are shared with TRBD1. V gave up 7 bases and J gave up 5 bases; unmatched junction bases: 8. Germline CDR1 is SNHLY and CDR2 is FYNNEI. The CDR3 spans 13 residues. The CDR3 nucleotides read TGTGCCAGCAAATTGACAGGGTATCACGAGCAGTACTTC. Translating gives CASKLTGYHEQYF. Supplemented by reference TRBV2 and TRBJ2-7, the full variable domain reads EPEVTQTPSHQVTQMGQEVILRCVPISNHLYFYWYRQILGQKVEFLVSFYNNEISEKSEIFDDQFSVERPDGSNFTLKIRSTKLEDSAMYFCASKLTGYHEQYFGPGTRLTVT.

This clone came up once. The rearrangement joins TRBV19 to TRBJ1-6; D is possibly TRBD1 (6 bases). This CDR3 comprises 16 residues. Germline V gene data show CDR1 as LNHDA and CDR2 as SQIVND (reference sequence). Trimming shortened V by 5 bases and J by 7 bases, and 18 bases separated the two germline ends. The CDR3 DNA is TGTGCCAGTAGTCCTACCGGACAGACGCGCAATTCACCCCTCCACTTT. Protein: CASSPTGQTRNSPLHF.

CDR3: CASSLVAGSYNEQFF. The CDR3 DNA reads TGCGCCAGCAGCTTGGTAGCGGGGAGCTACAATGAGCAGTTCTTC. This sequence joins TRBV5-1 and TRBJ2-1; TRBD2 aligns across 8 bases. Germline-derived CDR1 and CDR2 are SGHRS and YFSETQ. V lost 0 bases, J lost 3 bases, and 2 bases stayed unmatched. CDR3 length equals 15 residues.

The rearrangement uses TRBV18 and TRBJ1-5; tentatively, D is TRBD1 (5 bases). The V end lost 1 base, the J end lost 5 bases, and 12 bases lay between the germline ends. The CDR3 has 15 amino acids. CDR1 and CDR2 (germline): KGHSH, LQKENI. The DNA for the CDR3 is TGTGCCAGCTCACCACTTCGTTCGGGGGATCAGCCCCAGCATTTT. Protein: CASSPLRSGDQPQHF.

The chain joins TRBV3-1 (or the pseudogene TRBV3-2) to TRBJ1-2; TRBD1 agrees at 8 bases. Germline lookup yields CDR1 LGHDT and CDR2 YNNKEL (reference sequence). Trimming removed 3 bases from V and 8 bases from J; junction bases left unmatched: 5. This CDR3 is 13 amino acids long. CDR3 bases: TGTGCCAGCAGCCACAGGGGGCTAGAAGGCTACACCTTC. Protein sequence: CASSHRGLEGYTF.

This chain uses TRBV28 with TRBJ2-1, with a possible D match to TRBD2 (6 bases). CDR3 length: 14 amino acids. In germline, CDR1 is MDHEN, CDR2 SYDVKM. V lost 4 bases and J 2 bases, leaving 9 bases between the germline ends. Written as DNA, the CDR3 is TGTGCCAGCAGTTGGGGGAGGACCTACAATGAGCAGTTCTTC. Its translation is CASSWGRTYNEQFF.

This chain links TRBV4-1 with TRBJ2-5; 8 bases agree with TRBD2. V trimming: 3 bases; J trimming: 1 base; junction bases outside the gene matches: 7. Germline CDR1 reads MGHRA; CDR2 reads YSYEKL. The CDR3 covers 16 residues. As DNA, the CDR3 is TGCGCCAGCAGCCATGAGAGCGGGAGAGCCCAAGAGACCCAGTACTTC. This translates into CASSHESGRAQETQYF.